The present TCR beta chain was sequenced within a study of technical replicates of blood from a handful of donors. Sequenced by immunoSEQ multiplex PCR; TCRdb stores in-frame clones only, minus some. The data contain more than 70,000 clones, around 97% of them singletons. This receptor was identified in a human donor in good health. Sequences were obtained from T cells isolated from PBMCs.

The CDR3: CASSLDPGSEAFF. The DNA of the CDR3 is TGTGCCAGCAGCCTTGACCCGGGGTCTGAAGCTTTCTTT. The J gene is TRBJ1-1, the V gene TRBV11-3; no clear D gene. The V gene lost 5 bases and the J gene lost 6 bases, with 13 bases spanning the gap. The CDR3 is 13 amino acids. Germline loops: CDR1 SGHNT, CDR2 YENEEA.